This T cell receptor (beta chain) came from a study of patients and donors after allogeneic stem cell transplantation. This CDR3 has 14 amino acids. TCRdb itself ran the RT-PCR reads through MiXCR, one entry per CDR3 protein. The sample has over 350,000 distinct CDR3 sequences, under 20% seen once; the top ten hold 7% to 7.5%. This clonotype was observed at least ten times. The junction departs from the called germline gene at one end, perhaps through a read error. This chain links TRBV12-3 or TRBV12-4 with TRBJ2-3; D unclear. The sample taken for sequencing was blood, either unsorted or a sorted T cell fraction (not recorded which). The TCR comes from a human donor who was either an allogeneic HSCT recipient or a stem cell or donor lymphocyte infusion donor (not recorded which). It is not recorded whose cells these are; they may come from a transplant donor. CDR3 in amino acids: CASSLLGSTNTQYF. CDR3 coding DNA: TGTGCCAGCAGTTTATTGGGCAGCACAAATACGCAGTATTTT.